Listed here are 27 T cell receptor beta chains from one sample, sequenced in a study of blood T cell repertoires in COVID-19. TCRdb's table, derived via immunoSEQ multiplex PCR, lists solely in-frame clones and lacks some. The data contain about 120,000 clones, nearly 70% of them singletons. The sequencing sample was made of peripheral blood. The receptor source for this set is a woman in her 70s with acute or convalescent COVID-19.

Only a few counts were recorded for this clone. This chain uses TRBV7-2 with TRBJ2-3; 9 bases line up with TRBD2. This CDR3 is built from 18 residues. Germline values: CDR1 SGHTA, CDR2 FQGNSA. J lost 1 base, V lost 1 base, and 9 bases had no gene match. Here the CDR3 DNA reads TGTGCCAGCAGCTTAGTCCCCCGGTCTAGCGGGGGCACAGATACGCAGTATTTT. This sequence encodes CASSLVPRSSGGTDTQYF. The full variable domain, rest sourced from reference TRBV7-2 and TRBJ2-3, is GAGVSQSPSNKVTEKGKDVELRCDPISGHTALYWYRQSLGQGLEFLIYFQGNSAPDKSGLPSDRFSAERTGGSVSTLTIQRTQQEDSAVYLCASSLVPRSSGGTDTQYFGPGTRLTVL.

The DNA for the CDR3 is TGTGCCAGCAGTACTACCGGGACAGGGTGGTCTAATGAAAAACTGTTTTTT. Encoded protein: CASSTTGTGWSNEKLFF. The chain couples TRBV28 to TRBJ1-4; 9 nucleotides line up with TRBD1. J gave up 3 bases and V 5 bases, and 10 bases lay outside the gene matches. This CDR3 is 17 amino acids long. Germline V gene lookup returns CDR1 MDHEN and CDR2 SYDVKM.

Only a few counts were recorded for this clone. This chain connects TRBV10-3 to TRBJ1-4; TRBD1 matches 10 bases. V shed 6 bases and J 8 bases; nucleotides not matched to a gene: 6. The CDR3 loop spans 14 amino acids. The germline V gene has CDR1 ENHRY and CDR2 SYGVKD. The CDR3: CAIRGQGKGEKLFF. The CDR3 bases are TGTGCCATCAGGGGACAGGGGAAAGGAGAAAAACTGTTTTTT.

The CDR3 DNA follows: TGTGCCAGACCCGAGGGAATGAACACCGGGGAGCTGTTTTTT. It codes for CARPEGMNTGELFF. The gene calls are TRBV28 and TRBJ2-2; D perhaps matches TRBD2 (5 bases). CDR1 and CDR2 from the germline V gene are MDHEN and SYDVKM. The V and J ends lost 9 bases and 1 base respectively, with 12 bases between them. The CDR3 runs 14 residues.

This chain connects TRBV14 to TRBJ1-2; D is unresolved. CDR3 length: 13 amino acids. V lost 1 base and J 4 bases, leaving 7 bases between the germline ends. Germline V gene lookup returns CDR1 SGHDN and CDR2 FVKESK. The CDR3 region is CASSQGPSYGYTF. In DNA, the CDR3 is TGTGCCAGCAGCCAAGGCCCGAGCTATGGCTACACCTTC.

The rearrangement links TRBV5-4 to TRBJ2-3; weak D call: TRBD2 (5 bases). The ends were cut back, 4 bases at V and 3 bases at J, with 12 bases in the middle. Germline V gives CDR1 SGHNT, CDR2 YYREEE (reference sequence). The CDR3 length is 14 residues. CDR3 DNA sequence: TGTGCCAGCAGCCTGCGAGGGAGTACAGATACGCAGTATTTT. It translates to CASSLRGSTDTQYF.

This clone was seen only a few times. The rearrangement links TRBV19 to TRBJ1-1; 10 bases are shared with TRBD1. Per the germline V gene, CDR1 is LNHDA and CDR2 is SQIVND (reference sequence). The CDR3 has 18 residues. The trim removed 4 bases at V and 7 bases at J, leaving 18 bases unmatched. The chain's CDR3 is CASSTRRGTGAVKGEAFF. In nucleotides, the CDR3 is TGTGCCAGTAGTACCCGGAGGGGGACAGGGGCGGTGAAGGGTGAAGCTTTCTTT.

This clone was detected a few times. The chain recombines TRBV5-6 with TRBJ1-2, with 12 positions matching TRBD1. V lost 1 base, J lost 8 bases, and 9 bases stayed unmatched. Looked up from germline, CDR1 is SGHDT and CDR2 is YYEEEE. The CDR3 sequence is 16 residues long. This CDR3 is CASSLKGTGGAQGYTF. In DNA, the CDR3 is TGTGCCAGCAGCTTGAAGGGGACAGGGGGCGCACAAGGCTACACCTTC. Using reference TRBV5-6 and TRBJ1-2 for the parts outside the CDR3, the full variable domain is DAGVTQSPTHLIKTRGQQVTLRCSPKSGHDTVSWYQQALGQGPQFIFQYYEEEERQRGNFPDRFSGHQFPNYSSELNVNALLLGDSALYLCASSLKGTGGAQGYTFGSGTRLTVV.

This chain connects TRBV6-5 to TRBJ1-2, with 8 bases matching TRBD1. Germline CDR1 and CDR2: MNHEY and SVGAGI. The CDR3 is 14 amino acids. V gave up 6 bases and J gave up 5 bases; unmatched junction bases: 8. The CDR3 DNA follows: TGTGCCAGCAGGTCACAGGGGGGGGCTTATGGCTACACCTTC. Encoded protein: CASRSQGGAYGYTF.

This clone appeared many times. The chain couples TRBV4-1 to TRBJ2-1; 9 bases map to TRBD1. The CDR3 length is 16 residues. Trimming took 3 bases from V and 8 from J; bases not matched to a gene: 11. Germline CDR1 reads MGHRA; CDR2 reads YSYEKL. CDR3 bases: TGCGCCAGCAGCCAGGATCGGGACAGGGAAGGCCATGAGCAGTTCTTC. This encodes CASSQDRDREGHEQFF.

The chain uses TRBV7-6 and TRBJ2-5, with D possibly being TRBD2 (5 bases). CDR1 is SGHVS and CDR2 is FNYEAQ in the germline V gene. CDR3 length: 14 residues. V lost 5 bases, J lost 1 base, and 11 bases lay in between. The chain's CDR3 is CASSRDYGQETQYF. The CDR3 nucleotides are TGTGCCAGCAGCCGTGACTACGGCCAAGAGACCCAGTACTTC.

J is TRBJ1-1 and V is TRBV2, with TRBD1 identical over 7 bases. V lost 4 bases to trimming and J lost 6 bases; unmatched junction nucleotides: 8. The CDR3 loop spans 14 amino acids. CDR1 and CDR2 (germline): SNHLY, FYNNEI. CDR3 nucleotide sequence: TGTGCCAGCAGTGTGAGGGGGCGCTTCGCTGAAGCTTTCTTT. Residues: CASSVRGRFAEAFF.

The rearrangement joins TRBV7-2 to TRBJ2-1; the match to TRBD2 covers 13 bases. Germline V gives CDR1 SGHTA, CDR2 FQGNSA. This CDR3 region has 15 residues. V was pared by 3 bases and J by 8 bases, with 4 bases of the junction left unmatched. The CDR3 nucleotides read TGTGCCAGCAGCTTTACTAGCGGGGGGGCTCATGAGCAGTTCTTC. Protein: CASSFTSGGAHEQFF. Together with reference TRBV7-2 and TRBJ2-1, the CDR3 gives the full variable domain: GAGVSQSPSNKVTEKGKDVELRCDPISGHTALYWYRQSLGQGLEFLIYFQGNSAPDKSGLPSDRFSAERTGGSVSTLTIQRTQQEDSAVYLCASSFTSGGAHEQFFGPGTRLTVL.

The chain links TRBV7-3 to TRBJ2-1; 15 nucleotides line up with TRBD2. Germline CDR1 SGHTA, CDR2 FQGTGA. After removal of 4 bases from V and 8 bases from J, the junction contained 6 bases not matched to a gene. This CDR3 is 16 amino acids long. The CDR3 sequence: CASSSGLAGGGYEQFF. DNA of the CDR3: TGTGCCAGCAGCTCGGGACTAGCGGGAGGAGGATATGAGCAGTTCTTC.

The chain is built from TRBV7-2 and TRBJ2-5; 9 bases align to TRBD2. J lost 2 bases, V lost 1 base, and 5 bases had no gene match. CDR1 and CDR2 (germline): SGHTA, FQGNSA. The CDR3 runs 16 residues. CDR3 DNA sequence: TGTGCCAGCAGCTTAGGTCTGACTAGCGGACAAGAGACCCAGTACTTC. Translation gives CASSLGLTSGQETQYF.

This chain uses TRBV27 with TRBJ2-7; D is uncertain. Germline values: CDR1 MNHEY, CDR2 SMNVEV (reference sequence). V lost 2 bases and J lost 1, with 9 bases in between. The CDR3 sequence is 14 residues long. Here the CDR3 reads CASSLSRGSYEQYF. The CDR3 nucleotides are TGTGCCAGCAGTTTAAGTCGCGGTTCCTACGAGCAGTACTTC.

The chain employs TRBV19 and TRBJ2-3; possibly TRBD2 for D (5 bases). V lost 5 bases to trimming and J lost 4 bases, with 10 bases between them. Germline CDR1 reads LNHDA; CDR2 reads SQIVND (reference sequence). The CDR3 totals 13 residues. CDR3 nucleotide sequence: TGTGCCAGTAGTCCGCGGGCCCCAGATACGCAGTATTTT. It is translated as CASSPRAPDTQYF.

This chain joins TRBV11-2 and TRBJ1-2; no reliable D call. CDR1 is SGHAT and CDR2 is FQNNGV in the germline V gene. The CDR3 runs to 13 residues. The V gene lost 2 bases and the J gene lost 0 bases, with 4 bases spanning the gap. The CDR3 reads CASSLNSNYGYTF. The CDR3 region has the DNA TGTGCCAGCAGCTTAAACTCTAACTATGGCTACACCTTC.

The rearrangement links TRBV3-1 (or the pseudogene TRBV3-2) to TRBJ1-1; no firm D call. The germline CDR1 and CDR2 sequences are LGHDT and YNNKEL (reference sequence). Between the trimmed V and J ends, which lost 4 bases and 5 bases, there was a span of 11 bases. This CDR3 spans 13 amino acids. This CDR3 reads CASSPNLVTEAFF. As DNA, the CDR3 is TGTGCCAGCAGCCCAAATTTAGTGACTGAAGCTTTCTTT.

This chain links TRBV13 with TRBJ2-1, with 10 bases fitting TRBD1. After removal of 4 bases from V and 7 bases from J, the junction contained 1 base not matched to a gene. Germline lookup yields CDR1 PRHDT and CDR2 FYEKMQ (reference sequence). This CDR3 has 13 amino acids. DNA of the CDR3: TGTGCCAGCAGCTGGACAGGGGGGAATGAGCAGTTCTTC. This encodes CASSWTGGNEQFF.

This clone is a singleton in its sample. The chain uses TRBV29-1 and TRBJ2-2; 7 bases are shared with TRBD2. This CDR3 spans 11 amino acids. Germline CDR1 SQVTM, CDR2 ANQGSEA. V was clipped by 7 bases and J by 7 bases; unmatched bases: 3. The CDR3 DNA follows: TGCAGCGCCCGGGAGGTCGGGGAGCTGTTTTTT. It yields the protein CSAREVGELFF.

V and J are TRBV7-6 and TRBJ1-5, with D maybe TRBD1 (5 bases). CDR1 SGHVS and CDR2 FNYEAQ come from the germline V gene. This CDR3 is 15 amino acids long. V shed 2 bases and J shed 4 bases, with 12 bases lying between them. For the CDR3, the DNA is TGTGCCAGCAGCTTATCGGCAGGGCAAAATCAGCCCCAGCATTTT. Protein product: CASSLSAGQNQPQHF.

The V and J genes are TRBV28 and TRBJ2-3; TRBD1 agrees at 9 bases. V trimming: 6 bases; J trimming: 0 bases; junction bases outside the gene matches: 10. The CDR3 runs 17 residues. Looked up from germline, CDR1 is MDHEN and CDR2 is SYDVKM. This chain's CDR3 is CASSQGTGQTSTDTQYF. The CDR3 nucleotides are TGTGCCAGCAGCCAAGGGACAGGGCAGACTAGCACAGATACGCAGTATTTT.

Ten or more counts support this clone. The chain uses TRBV5-1 and TRBJ1-2; 9 positions match TRBD1. This CDR3 region has 13 residues. Germline CDR1 and CDR2: SGHRS and YFSETQ. Losses at the gene ends were 2 bases for V and 7 bases for J; bases not matched to a gene: 3. CDR3 region: CASSFPGQGGYTF. The CDR3 DNA reads as TGCGCCAGCAGCTTCCCGGGACAGGGTGGCTACACCTTC.

The J gene is TRBJ1-2, the V gene TRBV10-3, with 10 bases lining up with TRBD1. Germline CDR1 ENHRY, CDR2 SYGVKD. The V gene end was trimmed by 5 bases and the J gene end by 10 bases; junction bases not matched to a gene: 7. The CDR3 has 13 amino acids. The chain's CDR3 is CAISTTGGDLYTF. The CDR3 coding sequence is TGTGCCATCAGTACGACAGGGGGCGACCTCTACACCTTC.

J is TRBJ2-2 and V is TRBV4-1; possibly TRBD2 for D (5 bases). Germline V CDR1 and CDR2: MGHRA, YSYEKL. The V gene lost 0 bases and the J gene lost 0 bases, with 8 bases spanning the gap. This CDR3 has 16 amino acids. CDR3 region: CASSQERAANTGELFF. The CDR3 DNA reads TGCGCCAGCAGCCAAGAGAGGGCAGCGAACACCGGGGAGCTGTTTTTT.

V gene TRBV12-5 combines with J gene TRBJ2-3; the D gene is possibly TRBD2 (5 bases). The CDR3 loop spans 14 amino acids. Trimming removed 6 bases from V and 7 bases from J, with 17 bases in between. CDR1 LGHNT and CDR2 FRNRAP come from the germline V gene. The CDR3 is CASGPGGLGNTQYF. The CDR3 coding sequence is TGTGCTAGTGGACCCGGCGGGTTGGGAAATACGCAGTATTTT.